The 8 T cell receptor beta chains below come from one sample, sequenced in a study of blood T cell repertoires in COVID-19. Clones were sequenced by immunoSEQ multiplex PCR, and TCRdb holds only the in-frame ones, with some missing. The sample holds under 200,000 clones; around nine tenths are singletons and the top ten take approximately 6.6%. Sequencing input: PBMCs or T cells enriched from blood (not recorded which). These receptor sequences come from a woman aged 45-65 years who had recovered from COVID-19.

A word on this clone: Mismatch with germline at one junction end may stem from a read error. CDR3 coding DNA: TGTGCCAGCAGCGTAGCCACCGGGACAGGGGTCAATGAGCAGTTCTTC. Translating it yields CASSVATGTGVNEQFF. The chain recombines TRBV7-7 with TRBJ2-1; 10 nucleotides align to TRBD1. Per germline, CDR1 SSHAT and CDR2 FNYEAQ (reference sequence). The CDR3 spans 16 residues. The full variable domain, rest sourced from reference TRBV7-7 and TRBJ2-1, is GAGVSQSPRYKVTKRGQDVTLRCDPISSHATLYWYQQALGQGPEFLTYFNYEAQPDKSGLPSDRFSAERPEGSISTLTIQRTEQRDSAMYRCASSVATGTGVNEQFFGPGTRLTVL.

The chain joins TRBV18 to TRBJ2-5; 7 bases fit TRBD2. The junction had 5 bases not matched to a gene; V was cut back by 6 bases and J by 1 base. From germline, CDR1 is KGHSH and CDR2 LQKENI. The CDR3 runs 14 residues. For the CDR3, the DNA is TGTGCCAGCTCGCTGGGAGGGGTCCAAGAGACCCAGTACTTC. It codes for CASSLGGVQETQYF.

The chain recombines TRBV27 with TRBJ1-1; the match to TRBD1 covers 9 bases. The CDR3 loop spans 13 amino acids. Looked up from germline, CDR1 is MNHEY and CDR2 is SMNVEV (reference sequence). The V gene end was trimmed by 6 bases and the J gene end by 5 bases; junction bases not matched to a gene: 4. The CDR3 is CASSDRGGTEAFF. As DNA, the CDR3 is TGTGCCAGCAGCGACAGGGGGGGGACTGAAGCTTTCTTT.

This clone has more than one count but fewer than ten. The rearrangement joins TRBV6-5 to TRBJ1-2; no clear D. With 11 bases removed from V and 1 base from J, the gap between germline ends came to 8 bases. This CDR3 contains 11 residues. Looked up from germline, CDR1 is MNHEY and CDR2 is SVGAGI. The CDR3 DNA reads TGTGCCTCTAGTGGTAACTATGGCTACACCTTC. Its protein product is CASSGNYGYTF.

V is TRBV4-3 and J is TRBJ1-5, with 9 nucleotides matching TRBD1. The germline V gene has CDR1 LGHNA and CDR2 YSLEER. The CDR3 consists of 16 residues. V trimming: 4 bases; J trimming: 1 base; junction bases outside the gene matches: 5. The CDR3 sequence: CASSPGQGASNQPQHF. CDR3 DNA sequence: TGCGCCAGCAGCCCGGGACAGGGTGCGAGCAATCAGCCCCAGCATTTT.

The chain recombines TRBV7-9 with TRBJ1-4; 7 positions match TRBD1. Germline CDR1 is SEHNR and CDR2 is FQNEAQ (reference sequence). J gave up 7 bases and V 2 bases, and 7 bases lay outside the gene matches. The CDR3 has 15 amino acids. CDR3 in DNA: TGTGCCAGCAGCTTAAGTGAGGGGGCGACTGAAAAACTGTTTTTT. Protein: CASSLSEGATEKLFF.

The genes are TRBV6-5 and TRBJ1-5, with D possibly being TRBD1 (5 bases). The ends were cut back, 6 bases at V and 5 bases at J, with 17 bases in the middle. The CDR3 contains 15 residues. The germline V gene encodes CDR1 MNHEY and CDR2 SVGAGI. DNA for the CDR3: TGTGCCAGCAGGCGAAACACAGGTTGGGATCAGCCCCAGCATTTT. As protein: CASRRNTGWDQPQHF.

The gene calls are TRBV19 and TRBJ2-3, with TRBD1 matching over 9 bases. The CDR3 extends over 14 amino acids. After removal of 10 bases from V and 3 bases from J, the junction contained 8 bases not matched to a gene. Looked up from germline, CDR1 is LNHDA and CDR2 is SQIVND (reference sequence). As DNA, the CDR3 is TGTGCCACTCGGACAGGGGAGTGGACAGATACGCAGTATTTT. Translated: CATRTGEWTDTQYF.